One and the same sample provided the 28 T cell receptor beta chains below, sequenced in a study of CD8 T cells in Susac syndrome. RNA totalling about 0.5 to 1 ug underwent reverse transcription with random hexamers. Each CDR3 protein is one row after TCRdb ran MiXCR on the immunoSEQ multiplex PCR reads. The data contain about 120,000 distinct CDR3 sequences, around 90% of them singletons. Sample: CD8+ T cells from PBMCs. The receptors stem from a human donor in good health.

J is TRBJ1-5 and V is TRBV18, with 11 positions matching TRBD1. CDR3 length: 14 amino acids. The V segment lost 3 bases and the J segment 6 bases; nucleotides outside the gene matches: 1. Germline V gene sequence: CDR1 KGHSH, CDR2 LQKENI. In DNA, the CDR3 is TGTGCCAGCTCACCGGGGACAGGGGGTCAGCCCCAGCATTTT. Amino acids: CASSPGTGGQPQHF.

V usage is TRBV3-1 and J usage is TRBJ1-1; maybe TRBD1 (5 bases). Trimming cost V 3 bases and J 4 bases, with 9 bases left between them. Germline CDR1 and CDR2: LGHDT and YNNKEL (reference sequence). This CDR3 region has 13 residues. CDR3 region: CASSQSRGTEAFF. CDR3 bases: TGTGCCAGCAGCCAGTCTAGGGGCACTGAAGCTTTCTTT.

The chain combines TRBV3-1 with TRBJ1-2; D is ambiguous. Germline CDR1 reads LGHDT; CDR2 reads YNNKEL (reference sequence). Trimming stripped 2 bases from V and 6 bases from J, with 16 bases between. The CDR3 covers 15 residues. CDR3 nucleotide sequence: TGTGCCAGCAGCCAACCATCCCCGGGCGGTAATGGCTACACCTTC. Its translation: CASSQPSPGGNGYTF.

The chain uses TRBV18 and TRBJ1-1, with D possibly matching TRBD1 (5 bases). Trimming cost V 3 bases and J 9 bases, with 14 bases left between them. CDR3 length: 13 residues. Germline V gives CDR1 KGHSH, CDR2 LQKENI. The CDR3 bases are TGTGCCAGCTCACCCGAACGGGGCATTAAAGCTTTCTTT. Encoded protein: CASSPERGIKAFF.

The chain employs TRBV29-1 and TRBJ2-1, with TRBD2 identical over 9 bases. The J segment lost 8 bases and the V segment lost 3 bases, leaving 8 bases of the junction unmatched. There are 14 residues in the CDR3. Per the germline V gene, CDR1 is SQVTM and CDR2 is ANQGSEA. CDR3: CSVDRAGGPDEQFF. CDR3 nucleotides: TGCAGCGTTGATAGAGCGGGAGGCCCCGATGAGCAGTTCTTC.

V gene TRBV4-1 combines with J gene TRBJ2-6; D unclear. The CDR3 has 17 amino acids. Germline V gives CDR1 MGHRA, CDR2 YSYEKL. V was clipped by 4 bases and J by 0 bases, with 13 bases between them. The CDR3 is CASSPSLSRSGANVLTF. CDR3 DNA sequence: TGCGCCAGCAGCCCCTCCCTGAGTCGCTCTGGGGCCAACGTCCTGACTTTC.

The chain's CDR3 is CSARAGTAQYF. The CDR3 nucleotides read TGCAGTGCTAGAGCCGGGACTGCCCAGTACTTC. This chain links TRBV20-1 with TRBJ2-5; a possible D gene is TRBD2 (6 bases). The CDR3 length is 11 residues. Germline CDR1 DFQATT, CDR2 SNEGSKA (reference sequence). Trimming shortened V by 1 base and J by 9 bases, and 9 bases separated the two germline ends.

V and J are TRBV23-1 and TRBJ2-1, with D uncertain. TRBV23-1 is an ORF; its function is uncertain. The CDR3 has 20 residues. V dropped 1 base and J dropped 3 bases, with 25 bases sitting between them. The CDR3: CASSQLGYAKKTEVYNEQFF. DNA for the CDR3: TGCGCCAGCAGTCAATTGGGATATGCGAAAAAAACTGAGGTCTACAATGAGCAGTTCTTC.

This chain uses TRBV6-2 or TRBV6-3 with TRBJ2-7; TRBD1 aligns across 9 bases. Germline trimming cut 6 bases from V and 3 bases from J; bases unmatched to any gene: 9. Germline V CDR1 and CDR2: MNHEY, SVGEGT. This CDR3 has 15 amino acids. In DNA, the CDR3 is TGTGCCAGCAGAAAGACCGGGACAGGGATCTACGAGCAGTACTTC. Its protein product is CASRKTGTGIYEQYF.

This CDR3 reads CASSPAGTPGGELFF. The CDR3 DNA reads TGTGCCAGCAGCCCCGCCGGGACTCCCGGCGGGGAGCTGTTTTTT. The rearrangement links TRBV7-3 to TRBJ2-2; TRBD2 might be the D (6 bases). The CDR3 covers 15 residues. Trimming removed 5 bases from V and 7 bases from J, with 17 bases in between. The germline V gene has CDR1 SGHTA and CDR2 FQGTGA.

This chain connects TRBV7-2 to TRBJ2-3; D might be TRBD1 (6 bases). Trimming pared 7 bases from V and 5 bases from J, leaving 22 bases between. This CDR3 contains 16 residues. Looked up from germline, CDR1 is SGHTA and CDR2 is FQGNSA. In nucleotides, the CDR3 is TGTGCCAGCACCGACAGGACCGGTGGGGCACAAGATACGCAGTATTTT. Translation: CASTDRTGGAQDTQYF.

The gene calls are TRBV7-8 and TRBJ1-2; D ambiguous. V was trimmed by 9 bases and J by 6 bases, leaving 17 bases between them. The CDR3 totals 13 residues. Germline V lookup: CDR1 SGHVS, CDR2 FQNEAQ. CDR3 bases: TGTGCCAGTACGCTCCCGGGTCTTAATGGCTACACCTTC. Translating gives CASTLPGLNGYTF.

The chain combines TRBV4-3 with TRBJ2-3, with D uncertain. CDR3 length: 14 amino acids. Germline CDR1 is LGHNA and CDR2 is YSLEER. The V end lost 0 bases, the J end lost 1 base, and 5 bases lay between the germline ends. The CDR3 here is CASSQDTRTDTQYF. The CDR3 nucleotides read TGCGCCAGCAGCCAAGATACCCGCACAGATACGCAGTATTTT.

V usage is TRBV28 and J usage is TRBJ2-1, with 7 positions matching TRBD1. This CDR3 has 15 amino acids. CDR1 and CDR2 from the germline V gene are MDHEN and SYDVKM. The V gene end was trimmed by 6 bases and the J gene end by 7 bases; junction bases not matched to a gene: 12. This CDR3 reads CASSPMDRYMNEQFF. DNA for the CDR3: TGTGCCAGCAGCCCTATGGACAGGTACATGAATGAGCAGTTCTTC.

The chain recombines TRBV24-1 with TRBJ2-5; D gene uncertain. The CDR3 extends over 11 amino acids. V was cut by 4 bases and J by 5 bases, with 4 bases left in between. Germline V gives CDR1 KGHDR, CDR2 SFDVKD. The CDR3 DNA reads TGTGCCACCAGTGAGGAGGAGACCCAGTACTTC. This gives the protein CATSEEETQYF.

This rearrangement joins TRBV2 to TRBJ1-2, with TRBD1 identical over 7 bases. After removal of 9 bases from V and 5 bases from J, the junction contained 6 bases not matched to a gene. The CDR3 consists of 12 residues. Germline CDR1 SNHLY, CDR2 FYNNEI. CDR3 DNA: TGTGCCAGTCCGGACAGGTTATATGGCTACACCTTC. This gives the protein CASPDRLYGYTF.

The V gene is TRBV20-1, the J gene TRBJ1-3, with 9 bases lining up with TRBD1. Germline assignment: CDR1 DFQATT and CDR2 SNEGSKA (reference sequence). The CDR3 is 16 residues long. The V and J ends lost 2 bases and 2 bases, in that order; junction bases with no gene match: 7. This CDR3 is CSARTTGGAAGNTIYF. The CDR3 bases are TGCAGTGCTAGAACTACAGGGGGCGCGGCTGGAAACACCATATATTTT.

This chain joins TRBV9 and TRBJ2-1; no firm D call. The CDR3 runs 16 residues. Germline CDR1 SGDLS, CDR2 YYNGEE. V was shortened by 0 bases and J by 6 bases, with 16 bases between the two germline ends. The CDR3 DNA reads as TGTGCCAGCAGCGTAGTTAGTGGACCTAACCTCAATGAGCAGTTCTTC. It translates to CASSVVSGPNLNEQFF.

The rearrangement uses TRBV12-3 or TRBV12-4 and TRBJ2-1; D may correspond to TRBD1 or TRBD2 (5 bases each). This CDR3 has 10 amino acids. V was shortened by 8 bases and J by 10 bases, with 9 bases between the two germline ends. As DNA, the CDR3 is TGTGCCAGCGGGGGAAGGGAGCAGTTCTTC. This translates into CASGGREQFF.

The sample holds one count of this clonotype. This chain connects TRBV7-2 to TRBJ1-1; no clear D. V shed 1 base and J shed 11 bases, with 5 bases lying between them. The CDR3 runs to 10 residues. Germline CDR1 SGHTA, CDR2 FQGNSA. The CDR3 nucleotides read TGTGCCAGCAGCTTAGGCCGGGCTTTCTTT. Translated, it gives CASSLGRAFF.

The chain links TRBV14 to TRBJ2-1; unclear D gene. Germline CDR1 is SGHDN and CDR2 is FVKESK. The ends were cut back, 0 bases at V and 9 bases at J, with 12 bases in the middle. This CDR3 is built from 14 residues. In DNA form, the CDR3 reads TGTGCCAGCAGCCAAGAAAGAACGAAGAGTGAGCAGTTCTTC. Protein product: CASSQERTKSEQFF.

J is TRBJ2-7 and V is TRBV7-7, with 9 bases identical to TRBD1. The ends lost 3 bases at V and 3 bases at J; junction bases unmatched: 3. CDR1 is SSHAT, CDR2 FNYEAQ, per germline (reference sequence). This CDR3 spans 14 amino acids. CDR3 residues: CASSLGQGGYEQYF. In DNA form, the CDR3 reads TGTGCCAGCAGCTTGGGACAGGGCGGCTACGAGCAGTACTTC. The whole variable domain, filled in from reference TRBV7-7 and TRBJ2-7, reads GAGVSQSPRYKVTKRGQDVTLRCDPISSHATLYWYQQALGQGPEFLTYFNYEAQPDKSGLPSDRFSAERPEGSISTLTIQRTEQRDSAMYRCASSLGQGGYEQYFGPGTRLTVT.

The chain uses TRBV7-9 and TRBJ1-6, with D uncertain. The germline V gene has CDR1 SEHNR and CDR2 FQNEAQ (reference sequence). The CDR3 length is 16 residues. Trimming removed 1 base from V and 2 bases from J, with 9 bases in between. As DNA, the CDR3 is TGTGCCAGCAGCTTAGGGGCCGGGGCCTATAATTCACCCCTCCACTTT. Translated: CASSLGAGAYNSPLHF.

The chain has TRBV20-1 and TRBJ2-7, with D perhaps matching TRBD1 (6 bases). There are 12 residues in the CDR3. The germline gives CDR1 DFQATT, CDR2 SNEGSKA (reference sequence). V lost 6 bases and J 6 bases, leaving 15 bases between the germline ends. CDR3 sequence reads: CSADASGVEQYF. Written as DNA, the CDR3 is TGCAGTGCCGACGCCTCAGGGGTCGAGCAGTACTTC.

The gene calls are TRBV3-1 and TRBJ2-5, with 11 nucleotides matching TRBD2. With V trimmed by 4 bases and J by 3 bases, 7 bases remained unmatched. CDR1 and CDR2 (germline): LGHDT, YNNKEL (reference sequence). This CDR3 has 16 amino acids. CDR3 region: CASSRRTSGHEETQYF. The DNA of the CDR3 is TGTGCCAGCAGCCGACGGACTAGCGGGCACGAAGAGACCCAGTACTTC.

The chain carries TRBV29-1 and TRBJ2-1; perhaps TRBD1 as D (6 bases). Germline CDR1 and CDR2: SQVTM and ANQGSEA. V was cut by 3 bases and J by 10 bases, with 13 bases left in between. The CDR3 is 12 amino acids. CDR3: CSVDRTAKEQFF. The CDR3 coding sequence is TGCAGCGTTGACAGGACAGCCAAAGAGCAGTTCTTC.

The V gene is TRBV6-2 or TRBV6-3, the J gene TRBJ1-2; D is undetermined. Trimming removed 7 bases at V and 2 bases at J, with 23 bases between. The CDR3 contains 17 residues. CDR1 is MNHEY, CDR2 SVGEGT, per germline. The DNA for the CDR3 is TGTGCCAGCACCATCAGGATTACAAACCTTAAAAACTATGGCTACACCTTC. Protein product: CASTIRITNLKNYGYTF.

A single count supports this clonotype. The chain joins TRBV7-9 to TRBJ1-3; weak D call: TRBD1 (5 bases). V was pared by 1 base and J by 4 bases, with 14 bases between. The CDR3 totals 16 residues. CDR1 is SEHNR, CDR2 FQNEAQ, per germline (reference sequence). The CDR3 region is CASSLESQGRGNTIYF. For the CDR3, the DNA is TGTGCCAGCAGCTTAGAGTCGCAGGGCCGAGGAAACACCATATATTTT.